This T cell receptor (beta chain) was sequenced in a study of blood T cell repertoires in COVID-19. Authors' methods: How many nucleated cells were present was estimated from reference gene primer amplification. Sequencing was performed with immunoSEQ multiplex PCR; in TCRdb, only in-frame clones are kept and a portion is missing. Clone size and V and J calls were adopted from that table, with D and trimming inferred from the DNA. The sample consists of some 30,000 clones, about 85% of them appearing once. The V end lost 5 bases, the J end lost 2 bases, and 7 bases lay between the germline ends. This CDR3 has 13 residues.

The sample consisted of peripheral blood. The rearrangement joins TRBV12-3 or TRBV12-4 to TRBJ1-5, with D tentatively TRBD1 (6 bases). The receptor comes from an elderly woman with active or convalescent COVID-19. The CDR3 DNA is TGTGCCAGCAGTCGACAGGGCAATCAGCCCCAGCATTTT. Its translation: CASSRQGNQPQHF.